The 22 T cell receptor beta chains given below trace back to one sample, sequenced in a study of blood T cell repertoires in COVID-19. Some clones are missing from TCRdb's copy, which holds only in-frame ones; the method was immunoSEQ multiplex PCR. In the table there are around 100,000 clones, 80% to 95% of which are singletons. Sequencing was performed on peripheral blood. The receptors were gathered from a man aged 18 to 29 with COVID-19, enrolled during active disease.

The V gene is TRBV18, the J gene TRBJ2-7, with D possibly matching TRBD1 (7 bases). Germline CDR1 is KGHSH and CDR2 is LQKENI. The V gene lost 10 bases and the J gene lost 5 bases, with 21 bases spanning the gap. The CDR3 length is 14 residues. The CDR3, as DNA: TGTGCCACCTCCAGGGGGGCGAGTCTCCACGAGCAGTACTTC. Translating it yields CATSRGASLHEQYF.

This clone was found once. The chain combines TRBV5-5 with TRBJ2-1; 7 bases line up with TRBD2. The CDR3 length is 14 residues. The V and J ends lost 1 base and 8 bases, in that order; junction bases with no gene match: 6. The V gene's germline CDR1 is SGHKS and CDR2 YYEKEE (reference sequence). The DNA for the CDR3 is TGTGCCAGCAGCTTGAGACTAGCTATGCATGAGCAGTTCTTC. This codes for CASSLRLAMHEQFF.

V and J are TRBV10-3 and TRBJ2-7; 9 bases are shared with TRBD2. Germline V gene lookup returns CDR1 ENHRY and CDR2 SYGVKD. Trimming at V came to 4 bases and at J to 3 bases, leaving 7 bases not matched to a gene. CDR3 length: 15 residues. The CDR3 region is CAISGLAGTVYEQYF. The CDR3 DNA reads as TGTGCCATCAGTGGGCTAGCGGGAACCGTCTACGAGCAGTACTTC.

This chain uses TRBV28 with TRBJ2-1, with D perhaps matching TRBD2 (6 bases). Germline V gives CDR1 MDHEN, CDR2 SYDVKM. V lost 5 bases and J 2 bases, leaving 13 bases between the germline ends. The CDR3 contains 15 residues. The CDR3 loop is CASSITGTPYNEQFF. The CDR3 DNA is TGTGCCAGCAGTATAACCGGGACTCCCTACAATGAGCAGTTCTTC.

This clone was found once. This sequence joins TRBV6-1 and TRBJ2-1, with D perhaps matching TRBD1 (5 bases). Trimming stripped 4 bases from V and 4 bases from J, with 17 bases between. The CDR3 contains 16 residues. CDR1 and CDR2 (germline): MNHNS, SASEGT. In nucleotides, the CDR3 is TGTGCCAGCAGTGGTCTGTTTAGGGGCGGTTACAATGAGCAGTTCTTC. This gives the protein CASSGLFRGGYNEQFF.

This chain links TRBV27 with TRBJ2-2, with 9 bases lining up with TRBD2. The CDR3 is 12 residues long. V lost 2 bases, J lost 12 bases, and 1 base stayed unmatched. CDR1 is MNHEY, CDR2 SMNVEV, per germline (reference sequence). The CDR3 nucleotides read TGTGCCAGCAGTTTACTAGCGGGGCAGCTGTTTTTT. Translating it yields CASSLLAGQLFF.

The chain is built from TRBV21-1 and TRBJ2-3; the DNA was not used to check the table's D call, TRBD2. TRBV21-1 is described as a pseudogene. The CDR3 runs to 19 residues. The CDR3 reads CASSKKKPRLAEMRDTQYF. The CDR3 coding sequence is TGTGCCAGCAGCAAAAAAAAGCCCAGACTAGCTGAGATGAGAGATACGCAGTATTTT.

This CDR3 is CASSLGQGDYGYTF. The DNA of the CDR3 is TGTGCCAGCAGCTTGGGTCAGGGGGATTATGGCTACACCTTC. V is TRBV5-6 and J is TRBJ1-2; 7 bases align to TRBD1. With V trimmed by 0 bases and J by 5 bases, 4 bases remained unmatched. Germline V gene sequence: CDR1 SGHDT, CDR2 YYEEEE. The CDR3 totals 14 residues.

The V call is TRBV9, the J call TRBJ2-2; 10 bases match TRBD2. The CDR3 is 16 residues long. The J segment lost 2 bases and the V segment lost 4 bases, leaving 5 bases of the junction unmatched. Germline V gene lookup returns CDR1 SGDLS and CDR2 YYNGEE. CDR3 protein: CASSPRTSGNTGELFF. The CDR3 nucleotides are TGTGCCAGCAGCCCCCGGACTAGCGGAAACACCGGGGAGCTGTTTTTT.

The chain employs TRBV15 and TRBJ2-1; 12 nucleotides align to TRBD2. The CDR3 is made up of 16 amino acids. Looked up from germline, CDR1 is LNHNV and CDR2 is YYDKDF (reference sequence). The junction had 9 bases not matched to a gene; V was cut back by 0 bases and J by 12 bases. The CDR3 reads CATSRDLAGGGRGQFF. CDR3 in DNA: TGTGCCACCAGCAGAGATCTAGCGGGAGGGGGGCGTGGGCAGTTCTTC.

V usage is TRBV5-1 and J usage is TRBJ2-1; TRBD2 might be the D (6 bases). V was clipped by 4 bases and J by 2 bases, with 19 bases between them. The CDR3 runs to 17 residues. Germline CDR1 is SGHRS and CDR2 is YFSETQ. CDR3 protein: CASSLKSPGDPYNEQFF. CDR3 nucleotides: TGCGCCAGCAGCCTGAAATCCCCGGGAGACCCCTACAATGAGCAGTTCTTC.

This clone was seen just once. J is TRBJ2-6 and V is TRBV5-6; D is unclear. Germline V gene lookup returns CDR1 SGHDT and CDR2 YYEEEE. With 4 bases removed from V and 0 bases from J, the gap between germline ends came to 2 bases. The CDR3 covers 13 residues. This CDR3 is CASSRSGANVLTF. CDR3 bases: TGTGCCAGCAGCCGCTCTGGGGCCAACGTCCTGACTTTC. The full variable domain, its missing parts supplied by reference TRBV5-6 and TRBJ2-6, is DAGVTQSPTHLIKTRGQQVTLRCSPKSGHDTVSWYQQALGQGPQFIFQYYEEEERQRGNFPDRFSGHQFPNYSSELNVNALLLGDSALYLCASSRSGANVLTFGAGSRLTVL.

This clone was picked up one time. V gene TRBV5-6 combines with J gene TRBJ2-7, with D perhaps TRBD1 (6 bases). Germline loops: CDR1 SGHDT, CDR2 YYEEEE. Trimming cost V 4 bases and J 7 bases, with 15 bases left between them. The CDR3 is 13 amino acids. DNA for the CDR3: TGTGCCAGCAGCCCTGGTGGACAGAGGGAGCAGTACTTC. Protein sequence: CASSPGGQREQYF.

The V gene is TRBV19, the J gene TRBJ2-1, with D hard to call. Germline assignment: CDR1 LNHDA and CDR2 SQIVND (reference sequence). Deletions cut 4 bases from V and 4 bases from J, with 5 bases between. There are 12 residues in the CDR3. The CDR3 loop is CASSTVYNEQFF. In DNA form, the CDR3 reads TGTGCCAGTAGTACAGTATACAATGAGCAGTTCTTC.

CDR3: CASSEGFRAGEISYEQYF. The CDR3 DNA is TGTGCCAGCAGTGAAGGTTTCAGGGCAGGGGAGATCTCCTACGAGCAGTACTTC. The chain carries TRBV2 and TRBJ2-7; D is possibly TRBD1 (6 bases). The CDR3 loop spans 18 amino acids. Deletions cut 1 base from V and 0 bases from J, with 19 bases between. CDR1 is SNHLY, CDR2 FYNNEI, per germline. Based on the CDR3 plus reference TRBV2 and TRBJ2-7, the full variable domain is EPEVTQTPSHQVTQMGQEVILRCVPISNHLYFYWYRQILGQKVEFLVSFYNNEISEKSEIFDDQFSVERPDGSNFTLKIRSTKLEDSAMYFCASSEGFRAGEISYEQYFGPGTRLTVT.

The chain joins TRBV19 to TRBJ2-7; 8 bases map to TRBD1. The length of the CDR3 is 14 residues. Germline V gives CDR1 LNHDA, CDR2 SQIVND (reference sequence). Unmatched junction bases numbered 4, after V lost 6 bases and J lost 0 bases. The CDR3 DNA is TGTGCCAGTAGGGGGGGACAGGACTCCTACGAGCAGTACTTC. Protein sequence: CASRGGQDSYEQYF.

With regard to this clone: Additional DNA sequences in this sample encode the identical CDR3. The CDR3 DNA follows: TGTGCCAGCAGCTTAGGACTAGCGGGGACCACAGATACGCAGTATTTT. Translating it yields CASSLGLAGTTDTQYF. The chain links TRBV7-6 to TRBJ2-3; 11 bases agree with TRBD2. The germline V gene has CDR1 SGHVS and CDR2 FNYEAQ. This CDR3 spans 16 amino acids. After removal of 1 base from V and 2 bases from J, the junction contained 2 bases not matched to a gene.

V and J are TRBV5-6 and TRBJ2-7; possible D gene TRBD2, 6 bases. The germline V and J ends were trimmed by 3 bases and 2 bases, with 9 bases remaining between them. Germline V gene data show CDR1 as SGHDT and CDR2 as YYEEEE. This CDR3 has 13 residues. The CDR3 here is CASSSGLAYEQYF. Here the CDR3 DNA reads TGTGCCAGCAGCTCGGGACTGGCCTACGAGCAGTACTTC.

V is TRBV15 and J is TRBJ1-1, with D perhaps TRBD1 (5 bases). V was cut by 0 bases and J by 7 bases, with 15 bases left in between. The CDR3 has 15 amino acids. The V gene's germline CDR1 is LNHNV and CDR2 YYDKDF (reference sequence). CDR3: CATSRDKQVRNEAFF. CDR3 DNA: TGTGCCACCAGCAGAGATAAACAGGTTCGGAATGAAGCTTTCTTT.

The rearrangement joins TRBV19 to TRBJ2-1; 11 nucleotides agree with TRBD2. The CDR3 spans 18 residues. The germline CDR1 and CDR2 sequences are LNHDA and SQIVND (reference sequence). The ends lost 3 bases at V and 0 bases at J; junction bases unmatched: 7. The chain's CDR3 is CASSIALAGESSYNEQFF. In nucleotides, the CDR3 is TGTGCCAGTAGTATTGCACTAGCGGGAGAGAGCTCCTACAATGAGCAGTTCTTC.

For the CDR3, the DNA is TGTGCCAGCAGCTTATGGGGGGGAGTGGCCTACAATGAGCAGTTCTTC. This encodes CASSLWGGVAYNEQFF. V usage is TRBV7-6 and J usage is TRBJ2-1, with TRBD2 matching over 7 bases. Per germline, CDR1 SGHVS and CDR2 FNYEAQ. CDR3 length: 16 residues. With 2 bases clipped from V and 2 bases from J, the junction kept 6 bases outside the gene matches.

Here the CDR3 DNA reads TGTGCCAGCAGTTATCTAGCGGGGGACACCGGGGAGCTGTTTTTT. Its translation is CASSYLAGDTGELFF. This chain joins TRBV6-2 or TRBV6-3 and TRBJ2-2; 10 bases fit TRBD2. CDR3 length: 15 residues. The trim removed 3 bases at V and 3 bases at J, leaving 1 base unmatched. Germline loops: CDR1 MNHEY, CDR2 SVGEGT.